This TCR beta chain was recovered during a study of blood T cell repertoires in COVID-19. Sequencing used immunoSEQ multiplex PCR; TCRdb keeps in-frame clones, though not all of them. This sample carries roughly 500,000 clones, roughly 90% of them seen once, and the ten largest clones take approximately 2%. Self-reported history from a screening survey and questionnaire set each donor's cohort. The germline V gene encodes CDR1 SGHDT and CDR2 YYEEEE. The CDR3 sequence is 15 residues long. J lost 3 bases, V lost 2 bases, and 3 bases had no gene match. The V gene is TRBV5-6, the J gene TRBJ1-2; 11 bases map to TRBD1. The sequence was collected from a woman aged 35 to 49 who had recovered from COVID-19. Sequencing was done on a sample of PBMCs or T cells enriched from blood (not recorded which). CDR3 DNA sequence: TGTGCCAGCAGCTTTGGGACAGGGGGAGACTATGGCTACACCTTC. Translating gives CASSFGTGGDYGYTF.